The clone carrying this TCR beta chain occurred once. Original methodology: Counts of nucleated cells, estimated from reference gene primer amplification, were obtained. Clones were sequenced by immunoSEQ multiplex PCR, and TCRdb holds only the in-frame ones, with some missing. V and J calls and clone size are those listed in that table; D and trimming were worked out from the DNA. The data hold approximately 63,000 clones, with 91% observed a single time. The data were obtained in a study of blood T cell repertoires in COVID-19. In the study overall: The United States, Italy and Spain supplied acute and convalescent COVID-19 samples. The cDNA or gDNA used as material had been derived from T cells, B-cell-depleted T cells, or PBMCs.

The sequence derives from a human donor in a cohort sampled during active COVID-19. The material sequenced was peripheral blood.

The CDR3: CSVEETRYEQYF. Here the CDR3 DNA reads TGCAGCGTTGAAGAAACACGCTACGAGCAGTACTTC. This chain connects TRBV29-1 to TRBJ2-7; no clear D. Germline-derived CDR1 and CDR2 are SQVTM and ANQGSEA. V was shortened by 0 bases and J by 3 bases, with 6 bases between the two germline ends. This CDR3 is 12 amino acids long.